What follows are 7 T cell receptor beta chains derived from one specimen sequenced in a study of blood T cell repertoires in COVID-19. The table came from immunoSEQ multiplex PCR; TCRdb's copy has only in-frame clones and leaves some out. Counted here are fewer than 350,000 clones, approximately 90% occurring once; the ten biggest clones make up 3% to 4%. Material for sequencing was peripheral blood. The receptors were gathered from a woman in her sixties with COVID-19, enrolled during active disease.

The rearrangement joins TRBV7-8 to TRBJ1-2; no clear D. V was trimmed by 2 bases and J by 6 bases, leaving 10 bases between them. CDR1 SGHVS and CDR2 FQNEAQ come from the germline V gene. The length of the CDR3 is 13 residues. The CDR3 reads CASSLQDIHGYTF. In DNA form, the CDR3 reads TGTGCCAGCAGCTTACAGGATATCCATGGCTACACCTTC. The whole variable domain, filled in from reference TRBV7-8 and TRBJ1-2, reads GAGVSQSPRYKVAKRGQDVALRCDPISGHVSLFWYQQALGQGPEFLTYFQNEAQLDKSGLPSDRFFAERPEGSVSTLKIQRTQQEDSAVYLCASSLQDIHGYTFGSGTRLTVV.

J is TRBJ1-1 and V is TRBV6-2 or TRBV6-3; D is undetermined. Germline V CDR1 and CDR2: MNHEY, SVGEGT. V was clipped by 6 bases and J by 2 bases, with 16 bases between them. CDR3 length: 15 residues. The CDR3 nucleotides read TGTGCCAGCAGCCCCTCTGCGGGATACAACACTGAAGCTTTCTTT. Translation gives CASSPSAGYNTEAFF.

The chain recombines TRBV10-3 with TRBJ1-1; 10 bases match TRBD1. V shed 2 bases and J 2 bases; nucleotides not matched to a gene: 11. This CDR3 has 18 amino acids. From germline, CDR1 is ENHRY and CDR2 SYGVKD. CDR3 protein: CAISEPPGTGASNTEAFF. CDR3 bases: TGTGCCATCAGTGAGCCACCCGGGACAGGGGCTTCCAACACTGAAGCTTTCTTT.

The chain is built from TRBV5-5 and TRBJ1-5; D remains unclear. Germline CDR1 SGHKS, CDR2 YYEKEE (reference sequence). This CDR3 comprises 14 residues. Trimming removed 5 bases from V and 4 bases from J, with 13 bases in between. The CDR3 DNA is TGTGCCAGCAGTTTTGGGCCCAGGAATCAGCCCCAGCATTTT. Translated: CASSFGPRNQPQHF.

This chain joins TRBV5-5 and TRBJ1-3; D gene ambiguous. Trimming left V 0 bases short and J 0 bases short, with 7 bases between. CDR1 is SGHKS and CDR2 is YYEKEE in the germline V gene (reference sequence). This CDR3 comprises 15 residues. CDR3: CASSLDFNSGNTIYF. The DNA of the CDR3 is TGTGCCAGCAGCTTGGACTTCAACTCTGGAAACACCATATATTTT.

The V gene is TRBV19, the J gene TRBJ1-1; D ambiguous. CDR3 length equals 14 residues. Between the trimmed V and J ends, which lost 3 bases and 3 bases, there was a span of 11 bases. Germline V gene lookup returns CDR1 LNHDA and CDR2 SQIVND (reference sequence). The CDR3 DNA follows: TGTGCCAGTAGTATCGGAACAGAACACACTGAAGCTTTCTTT. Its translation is CASSIGTEHTEAFF.

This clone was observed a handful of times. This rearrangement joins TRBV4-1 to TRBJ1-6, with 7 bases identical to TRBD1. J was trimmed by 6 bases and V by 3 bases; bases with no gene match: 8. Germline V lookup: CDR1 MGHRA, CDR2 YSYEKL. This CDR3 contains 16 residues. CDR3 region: CASSHGRQGSNSPLHF. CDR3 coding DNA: TGCGCCAGCAGCCATGGTCGACAGGGTAGTAATTCACCCCTCCACTTT.